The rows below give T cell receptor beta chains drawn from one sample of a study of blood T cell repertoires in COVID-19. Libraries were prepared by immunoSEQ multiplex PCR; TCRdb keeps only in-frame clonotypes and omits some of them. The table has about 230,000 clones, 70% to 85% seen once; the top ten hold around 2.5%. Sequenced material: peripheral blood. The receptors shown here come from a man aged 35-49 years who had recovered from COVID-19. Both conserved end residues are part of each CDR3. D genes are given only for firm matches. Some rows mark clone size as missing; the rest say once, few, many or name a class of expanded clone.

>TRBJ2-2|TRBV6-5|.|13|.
TGTGCCAGCAGTTACTCTATTACCGGGGAGCTGTTTTTT
CASSYSITGELFF
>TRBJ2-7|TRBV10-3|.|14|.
TGTGCCATCAGTTATGCGGACGCGGGGTACGAGCAGTACTTC
CAISYADAGYEQYF
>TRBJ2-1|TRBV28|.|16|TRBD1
TGTGCCAGCAGCCCTAGGACAGGGGGCGCGAGCAATGAGCAGTTCTTC
CASSPRTGGASNEQFF
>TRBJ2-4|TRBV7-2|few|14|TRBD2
TGTGCCAGCAGCTTTGGCGGGGGGGAAAACATTCAGTACTTC
CASSFGGGENIQYF
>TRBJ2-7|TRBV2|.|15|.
TGTGCCAGCAGTGAACAGGGGCAGGGGGGCTACGAGCAGTACTTC
CASSEQGQGGYEQYF
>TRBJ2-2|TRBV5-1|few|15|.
TGCGCCAGCAGCATACGGGACTTTAACACCGGGGAGCTGTTTTTT
CASSIRDFNTGELFF
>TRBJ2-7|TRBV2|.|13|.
TGTGCCAGCAACCCTCTAGGGGACTACGAGCAGTACTTC
CASNPLGDYEQYF
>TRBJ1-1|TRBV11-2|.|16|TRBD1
TGTGCCAGCAGCTTAACCCCGGGACAGCCGAACACTGAAGCTTTCTTT
CASSLTPGQPNTEAFF
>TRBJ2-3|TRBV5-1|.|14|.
TGCGCCAGCAGCATGGGGACATCCACAGATACGCAGTATTTT
CASSMGTSTDTQYF
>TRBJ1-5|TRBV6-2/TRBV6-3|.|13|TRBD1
TGTGCCAGCAGTGGGGACAGGTTGCAGCCCCAGCATTTT
CASSGDRLQPQHF
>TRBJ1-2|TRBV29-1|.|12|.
TGCAGCGGACTCAGGGAAAACTATGGCTACACCTTC
CSGLRENYGYTF
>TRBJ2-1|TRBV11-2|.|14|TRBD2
TGTGCCAGCAGGGGTGGCGGGAGGGCAAATGAGCAGTTCTTC
CASRGGGRANEQFF
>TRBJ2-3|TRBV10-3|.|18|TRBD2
TGTGCCATCAGCGGACTAGCGGGAGGGCCGGTCGGGACAGATACGCAGTATTTT
CAISGLAGGPVGTDTQYF
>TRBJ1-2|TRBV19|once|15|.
TGTGCCAGTAGTATAGATCAGCGGCTAGACTATGGCTACACCTTC
CASSIDQRLDYGYTF
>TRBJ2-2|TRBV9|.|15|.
TGTGCCAGCAGCGTAGCAGGGTCTGACACCGGGGAGCTGTTTTTT
CASSVAGSDTGELFF
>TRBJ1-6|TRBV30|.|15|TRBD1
TGTGCCTGGAGTGTTCTAAGACAGGGAAATTCACCCCTCCACTTT
CAWSVLRQGNSPLHF
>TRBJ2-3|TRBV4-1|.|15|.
TGCGCCAGCAGCCAAGATGCCTTGAGGGGGGATACGCAGTATTTT
CASSQDALRGDTQYF
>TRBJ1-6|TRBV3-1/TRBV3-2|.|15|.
TGTGCCAGCAGCCAAGTATCAGGGGCTAATTCACCCCTCCACTTT
CASSQVSGANSPLHF
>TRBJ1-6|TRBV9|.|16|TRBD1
TGTGCCAGCAGCGGATTGGACAGGGGGCGAAATTCACCCCTCCACTTT
CASSGLDRGRNSPLHF
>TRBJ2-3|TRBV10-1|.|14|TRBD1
TGCGCCAGCAGTTCTAGGACAGGGCCAGATACGCAGTATTTT
CASSSRTGPDTQYF
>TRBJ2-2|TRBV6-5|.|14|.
TGTGCCAGCAGTTTCGGACAGCCGACCGGGGAGCTGTTTTTT
CASSFGQPTGELFF
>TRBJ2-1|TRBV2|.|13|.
TGTGCCAGCAGCTCCGAAAGTAGCGATGAGCAGTTCTTC
CASSSESSDEQFF
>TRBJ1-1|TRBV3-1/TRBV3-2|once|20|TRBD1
TGTGCCAGCAGCCCCTCACCGGGCAAGCCGGGACAGGGGTCGAACACTGAAGCTTTCTTT
CASSPSPGKPGQGSNTEAFF